This T cell receptor beta chain was identified in a study of STAT5B mutations in CD4+ large granular lymphocyte leukemia. Study results and limitations: Patient CD4-sorted repertoires stayed more clonal than healthy ones after leukemic-clone removal.

There are 15 residues in the CDR3. Germline V lookup: CDR1 SGHTA, CDR2 FQGNSA. After removal of 3 bases from V and 4 bases from J, the junction contained 7 bases not matched to a gene. Method: immunoSEQ multiplex PCR; TCRdb's copy keeps in-frame clones and lacks some. This sample carries roughly 30,000 clones, roughly 72% of them seen once, and the ten largest clones take less than 2.5%. This clone was seen only once. What it binds is not known. The sequenced sample was CD4+ T cells from blood buffy coats. The clonotype comes from a human donor in good health. V and J are TRBV7-2 and TRBJ1-2; 8 nucleotides align to TRBD1. The CDR3 region has the DNA TGTGCCAGCAGCTTCCTACAGGGGGGCGGCTATGGCTACACCTTC. Residues: CASSFLQGGGYGYTF.